This T cell receptor beta chain was recorded in a study of neurological immune-mediated disorders. V lost 6 bases and J lost 7, with 12 bases in between. The CDR3 is made up of 12 amino acids. Germline assignment: CDR1 WSHSY and CDR2 SAAADI. It was from 2 million PBMCs stored at -80 C that the unsorted libraries were obtained. General observations from the study: Private repertoires in all groups were suggested by the finding that expanded clones across subjects shared no CDR3 amino acid sequences. Among 34 multiple sclerosis patients, phylogenetic grouping put the repertoires of 18 into a single related-CDR3 cluster, a possible signature.

The team produced cDNA through 5'RACE using 10-nucleotide random UMIs. TCRdb independently ran MiXCR on the 5' RACE reads; one entry per CDR3 protein. Among 20,000 or so distinct CDR3 sequences listed, 2.6% were seen once. By share of the sample, this clonotype is medium-sized. Its antigen remains unidentified. The sequenced sample consisted of PBMCs. The sequence came from a woman between 18 and 29 years old with multiple sclerosis. This chain uses TRBV10-2 with TRBJ1-1, with a possible D match to TRBD1 (5 bases). CDR3 protein: CASRAAGYEAFF. CDR3 nucleotides: TGCGCCAGCAGGGCCGCAGGGTATGAAGCTTTCTTT.